This TCR beta chain was documented in a study of blood T cell repertoires in COVID-19. The wider study: PBMCs, B-cell-depleted T cells, or T cells provided the cDNA or gDNA that made up the material.

Germline V gene data show CDR1 as SGHTA and CDR2 as FQGTGA. Trimming stripped 5 bases from V and 14 bases from J, with 22 bases between. The CDR3 length is 14 residues. Profiling relied on immunoSEQ multiplex PCR, and the TCRdb table lists in-frame clones only, not all of them. The sample has some 350,000 clones, 75% to 90% seen once. This chain links TRBV7-3 with TRBJ2-1; D uncertain. The sequenced sample was PBMCs or T cells enriched from blood (not recorded which). This clonotype originated in a man in his late teens or twenties who had recovered from COVID-19. CDR3: CASSPNAPPEKKFF. CDR3 nucleotides: TGTGCCAGCAGCCCGAATGCACCGCCCGAGAAGAAGTTCTTC.